This TCR beta chain was recovered during a study of a mutant IDH1 vaccine in newly diagnosed glioma. Study overall: First vaccine doses came 4-6 weeks after radiotherapy alone, or with temozolomide cycles. It was radiotherapy, temozolomide, or both that patients received previously, with most receiving both.

Study-level results: Altogether, 85% to 95% of patients exhibited vaccine-induced immune responses.

The CDR3 spans 15 residues. V gave up 5 bases and J gave up 0 bases, with 13 bases separating them. Germline V CDR1 and CDR2: SGHAT, FQNNGV. Profiling relied on immunoSEQ multiplex PCR, and the TCRdb table lists in-frame clones only, not all of them. Among fewer than 45,000 clones, around 79% were seen once, and the ten largest hold around 6.5%. To note about this clone: The antigen remains unidentified.

Regarding time point: week 23, last vaccination. In the vaccine, a single dose held 300 ug of the mutant IDH1 20-mer peptide, along with topical imiquimod. Donors harbored newly found WHO grade 3 or 4 IDH1-mutant, ATRX-lost astrocytomas. The chain has TRBV11-2 and TRBJ2-5; TRBD2 might be the D (6 bases). The specimen comprised PBMCs, sampled from a glioma patient whose treatment included an IDH1 peptide vaccine. The sequence derives from a woman between 40 and 55 years old with glioma. Some clones in this sample may be carry-over from other donors' samples. CDR3 DNA: TGTGCCAGCAGCAGCCTACTAGCCAACCAAGAGACCCAGTACTTC. Translating it yields CASSSLLANQETQYF.